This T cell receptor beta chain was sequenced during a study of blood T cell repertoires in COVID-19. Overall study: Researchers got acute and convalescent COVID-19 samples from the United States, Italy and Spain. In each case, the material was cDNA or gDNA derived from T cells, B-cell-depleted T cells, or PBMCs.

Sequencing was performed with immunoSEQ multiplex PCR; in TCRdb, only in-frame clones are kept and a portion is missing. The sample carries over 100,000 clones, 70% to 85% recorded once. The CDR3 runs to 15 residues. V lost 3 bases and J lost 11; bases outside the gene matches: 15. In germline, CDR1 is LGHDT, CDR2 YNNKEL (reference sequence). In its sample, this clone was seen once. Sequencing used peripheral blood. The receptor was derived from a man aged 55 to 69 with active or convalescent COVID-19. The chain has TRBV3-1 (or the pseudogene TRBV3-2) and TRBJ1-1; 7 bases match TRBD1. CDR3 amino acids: CASSHPEGAGGSAFF. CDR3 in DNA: TGTGCCAGCAGCCACCCGGAGGGGGCAGGGGGAAGTGCTTTCTTT.